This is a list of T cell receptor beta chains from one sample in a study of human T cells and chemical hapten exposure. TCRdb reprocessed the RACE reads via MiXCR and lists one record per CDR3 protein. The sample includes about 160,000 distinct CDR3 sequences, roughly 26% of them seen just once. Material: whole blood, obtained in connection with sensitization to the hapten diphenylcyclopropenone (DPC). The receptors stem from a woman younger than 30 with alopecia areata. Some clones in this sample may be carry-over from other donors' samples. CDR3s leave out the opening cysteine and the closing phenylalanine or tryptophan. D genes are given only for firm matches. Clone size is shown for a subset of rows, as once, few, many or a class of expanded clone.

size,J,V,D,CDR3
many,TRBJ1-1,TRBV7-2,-,ASSLWDWGNTEAF
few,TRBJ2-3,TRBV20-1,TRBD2,SASPGRAEWAYGTQY
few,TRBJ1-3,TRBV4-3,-,ASSQDSRNTIY
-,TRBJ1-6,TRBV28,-,ASRGPGNSPLH
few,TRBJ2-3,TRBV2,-,ASRSDRYTDTQY
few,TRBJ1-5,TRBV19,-,ASSPVRIVKPQPQH
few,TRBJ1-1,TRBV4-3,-,ASSSGLDTIQAF
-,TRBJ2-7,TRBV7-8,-,ASSLAHNSYKQY
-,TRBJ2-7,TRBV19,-,ATSTDWTDEQY
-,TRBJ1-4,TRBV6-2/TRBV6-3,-,ASSSPGGPSEKLF
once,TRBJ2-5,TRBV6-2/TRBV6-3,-,ASSQIKETQY
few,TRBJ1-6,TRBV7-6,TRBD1,ASSGGTGGNSPLH
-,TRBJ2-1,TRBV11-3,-,ASSLDRSSSNEQF
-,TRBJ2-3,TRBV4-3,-,ASSNGRDILTDTQY
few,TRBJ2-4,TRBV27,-,ASSFLARSDIQY
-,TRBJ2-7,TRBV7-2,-,ASSSRGGFYEQY
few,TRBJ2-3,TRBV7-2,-,ASSPRSGFPSTDTQY
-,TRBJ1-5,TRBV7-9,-,ASSLGQGHSNQPQH
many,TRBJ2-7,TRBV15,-,ATSRYGQHEQY
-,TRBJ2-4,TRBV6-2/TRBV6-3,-,ASSDPIRKQY
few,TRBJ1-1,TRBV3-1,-,ASSQGYDTEAF
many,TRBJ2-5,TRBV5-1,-,ASSLELRAQY
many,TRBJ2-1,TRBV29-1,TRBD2,SVTSGSRYEQF
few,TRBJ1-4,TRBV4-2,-,ASSQGSVVVNEKLF
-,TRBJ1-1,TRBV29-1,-,SVETSEAF
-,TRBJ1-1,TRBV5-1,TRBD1,ASSGQGKTEAF
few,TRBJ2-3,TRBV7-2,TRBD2,ASSLGGTSGGADTQY
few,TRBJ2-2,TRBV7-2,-,ASSPPGRELF
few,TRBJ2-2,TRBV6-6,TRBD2,ASRPGTPGTSGSWELF
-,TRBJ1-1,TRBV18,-,ASSPNPGTEAF
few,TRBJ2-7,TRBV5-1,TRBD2,ASSLSGDYEQY
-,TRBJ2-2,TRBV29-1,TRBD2,SVSSRDISGTSVTGELF
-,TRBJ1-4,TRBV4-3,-,ASSQGNREGEKLF